This T cell receptor (beta chain) emerged from a study of neurological immune-mediated disorders. Unsorted libraries were generated from 2 million PBMCs. These cells had been stored in RNAlater at -80 C. The cDNA was synthesized by means of template-switch 5'RACE, which was carried out with 10-nucleotide random UMIs. TCRdb re-analysed the 5' RACE reads in MiXCR, keeping a single row per CDR3 protein. The sample consists of about 20,000 distinct CDR3 sequences, around 15% of them appearing once. Regarding the study as a whole: CDR3 amino acid sequences of expanded clones were not shared across subjects, a result suggesting private repertoires in all groups. Multiple sclerosis, the disease with the least TCR clonal expansion, fell below healthy controls, whereas HTLV-1-associated myelopathy showed the most.

This clonotype was detected many times. What it recognizes is unknown. V was pared by 3 bases and J by 0 bases, with 12 bases between. CDR3 length: 15 amino acids. The germline gives CDR1 DFQATT, CDR2 SNEGSKA (reference sequence). The J gene is TRBJ1-3, the V gene TRBV20-1, with D unresolved. The origin of this receptor is a female donor with HTLV-1-associated myelopathy (HAM/TSP). Sequenced material: PBMCs. Written as DNA, the CDR3 is TGCAGTGCTAGGCCCCTGACAAGCTCTGGAAACACCATATATTTT. Protein sequence: CSARPLTSSGNTIYF.